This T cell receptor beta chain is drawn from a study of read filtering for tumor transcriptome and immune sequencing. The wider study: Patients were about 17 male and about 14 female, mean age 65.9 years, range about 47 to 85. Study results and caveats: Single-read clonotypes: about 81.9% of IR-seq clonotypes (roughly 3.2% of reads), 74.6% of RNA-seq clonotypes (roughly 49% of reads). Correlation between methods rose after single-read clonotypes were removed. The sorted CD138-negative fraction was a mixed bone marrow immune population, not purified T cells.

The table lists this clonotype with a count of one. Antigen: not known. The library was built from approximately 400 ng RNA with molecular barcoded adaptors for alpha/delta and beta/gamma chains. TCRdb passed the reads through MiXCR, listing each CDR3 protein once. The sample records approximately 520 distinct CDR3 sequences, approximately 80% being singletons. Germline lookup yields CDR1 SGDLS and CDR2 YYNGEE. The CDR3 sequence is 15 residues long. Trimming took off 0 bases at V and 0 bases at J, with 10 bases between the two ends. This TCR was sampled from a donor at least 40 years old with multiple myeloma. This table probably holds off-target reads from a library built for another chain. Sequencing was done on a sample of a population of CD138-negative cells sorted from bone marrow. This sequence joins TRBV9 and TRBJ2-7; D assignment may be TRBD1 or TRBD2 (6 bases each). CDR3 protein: CASSVGGGGSYEQYF. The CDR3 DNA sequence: TGTGCCAGCAGCGTAGGTGGAGGGGGCTCCTACGAGCAGTACTTC. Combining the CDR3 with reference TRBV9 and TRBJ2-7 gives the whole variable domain DSGVTQTPKHLITATGQRVTLRCSPRSGDLSVYWYQQSLDQGLQFLIQYYNGEERAKGNILERFSAQQFPDLHSELNLSSLELGDSALYFCASSVGGGGSYEQYFGPGTRLTVT.